The rows below give T cell receptor beta chains drawn from one sample of a study of T cell responses to AZD1222 COVID-19 vaccine. Profiling relied on immunoSEQ multiplex PCR, and the TCRdb table lists in-frame clones only, not all of them. The repertoire consists of 170,000 or so clones, with just over 90% occurring once and the leading ten covering approximately 1.4%. Specimen: peripheral blood, collected on day 0 of AZD1222 vaccination. All receptors derive from an adult in good health. The CDR3 runs from the conserved cysteine through the conserved F or W. The D gene is left open where the match is weak. A clone size is listed for some rows: how often the clone was seen (once, few, many), or a class if it is expanded.

V gene	J gene	D gene	clone size	CDR3 DNA	CDR3 protein
TRBV5-6	TRBJ1-4	-	-	TGTGCCAGCAGCTTGGTTGGACGGACGAATGAAAAACTGTTTTTT	CASSLVGRTNEKLFF
TRBV7-8	TRBJ2-7	TRBD1	-	TGTGCCAGCAGCTCACTCTCGGGACAGGGTCCTTACGAGCAGTACTTC	CASSSLSGQGPYEQYF
TRBV14	TRBJ2-7	TRBD1	-	TGTGCCAGCAGCCAAGAGAGGGGGCTCTACGAGCAGTACTTC	CASSQERGLYEQYF
TRBV4-3	TRBJ1-6	TRBD1	-	TGCGCCAGCAGCCAAGTAGGGACAGCGCCCAATTCACCCCTCCACTTT	CASSQVGTAPNSPLHF
TRBV3-1/TRBV3-2	TRBJ2-1	TRBD2	-	TGTGCCAGCAGCCAAGATACCTTAGGCGGGGGGGTCAAACGGGAGCAGTTCTTC	CASSQDTLGGGVKREQFF
TRBV19	TRBJ2-2	-	-	TGTGCCAGTAGTATCATGGGCGATACAGCCGGGGAGCTGTTTTTT	CASSIMGDTAGELFF
TRBV19	TRBJ2-1	TRBD1	-	TGTGCCAGTAGTAGGGACAGGGGGGATGAGCAGTTCTTC	CASSRDRGDEQFF
TRBV5-1	TRBJ1-2	-	-	TGCGCCAGCAGCCCCTCTGGGGACTATGGCTACACCTTC	CASSPSGDYGYTF
TRBV13	TRBJ1-1	-	-	TGTGCCAGCACCCCACAGGGAAGTAATACTGAAGCTTTCTTT	CASTPQGSNTEAFF
TRBV19	TRBJ1-4	-	-	TGTGCCAGTAGTATTGAGAATGAAAAACTGTTTTTT	CASSIENEKLFF
TRBV21-1	TRBJ1-2	-	-	TGTGCCAGCAACGGGGATGTAACAGGGTATTCCAACTATGGCTACACCTTC	CASNGDVTGYSNYGYTF
TRBV5-1	TRBJ2-7	-	-	TGCGCCAGCAGCTTGGCGGTGGGGCAGAACGAGCAGTACTTC	CASSLAVGQNEQYF
TRBV27	TRBJ1-2	TRBD1	-	TGTGCCAGCAGTGTACAGGGGGCAGGCTATGGCTACACCTTC	CASSVQGAGYGYTF
TRBV2	TRBJ2-3	-	-	TGTGCCAGCAGTCGGTCAGTTCCTAGCACAGATACGCAGTATTTT	CASSRSVPSTDTQYF
TRBV10-2	TRBJ1-3	-	few	TGCGCCAGCGCCTTTGCGGGGGAGGACACCATATATTTT	CASAFAGEDTIYF
TRBV19	TRBJ2-4	TRBD1	-	TGTGCCAGTAGTATTAGGGAGACAGGGAAAAACATTCAGTACTTC	CASSIRETGKNIQYF
TRBV28	TRBJ2-5	TRBD1	-	TGTGCCAGCAGCCCGGGGACAGCGATGCAAGAGACCCAGTACTTC	CASSPGTAMQETQYF
TRBV9	TRBJ1-3	-	-	TGTGCCAGCAGCGCCCTGGACAGAATCTCTGGAAACACCATATATTTT	CASSALDRISGNTIYF
TRBV28	TRBJ1-1	TRBD1	-	TGTGCCAGCAGTTTGGCTTCGGGACAGAAGAGCACTGAAGCTTTCTTT	CASSLASGQKSTEAFF
TRBV6-6	TRBJ2-7	TRBD1	-	TGTGCCAGCAGCGATACAGGGGGAGCGTCCTACGAGCAGTACTTC	CASSDTGGASYEQYF
TRBV4-1	TRBJ1-1	TRBD1	few	TGCGCCAGCAGCTATTCAGGGGGCAGCAGGAACACTGAAGCTTTCTTT	CASSYSGGSRNTEAFF
TRBV6-4	TRBJ1-2	-	-	TGTGCCAGCAGAAGGGGTTGTGGCTACACCTTC	CASRRGCGYTF
TRBV5-1	TRBJ1-4	-	-	TGCGCCAGCAGCTCGACACCTTCCACGAATGAAAAACTGTTTTTT	CASSSTPSTNEKLFF
TRBV9	TRBJ1-1	-	-	TGTGCCAGCAGCGTAGGTAACAGGGACACTGAAGCTTTCTTT	CASSVGNRDTEAFF
TRBV28	TRBJ1-5	-	-	TGTGCCAGTATCGGTGCACGCAATCAGCCCCAGCATTTT	CASIGARNQPQHF
TRBV19	TRBJ2-7	-	-	TGTGCCAGTAGTATTACGAGGGACTACGAGCAGTACTTC	CASSITRDYEQYF
TRBV15	TRBJ1-1	-	-	TGTGCCACCAGCAGAGTTAGACCCGCAGCTTTCTTT	CATSRVRPAAFF
TRBV5-1	TRBJ1-5	TRBD1	-	TGCGCCAGCAGCTTGGACGGACAGGCGTATCAGCCCCAGCATTTT	CASSLDGQAYQPQHF
TRBV10-3	TRBJ2-7	-	-	TGTGCCATCAGTGAGTGGGGAATCGAGCAGTACTTC	CAISEWGIEQYF
TRBV4-1	TRBJ1-4	-	-	TGCGCCAGCACCCAAAATCCTTACATAGGTGAAAAACTGTTTTTT	CASTQNPYIGEKLFF
TRBV11-3	TRBJ1-3	-	-	TGTGCCAGCAGCTTTGCCTCGGGAAACACCATATATTTT	CASSFASGNTIYF
TRBV6-5	TRBJ2-2	-	-	TGTGCCAGCAGAATTCCGGCCACAGGGTCCGGGGAGCTGTTTTTT	CASRIPATGSGELFF
TRBV19	TRBJ1-1	-	-	TGTGCCAGTATACAGCCTCCTTCGGAAGCTTTCTTT	CASIQPPSEAFF
TRBV19	TRBJ1-5	-	-	TGTGCCAGTAGTATCGGGGGAGGTGAGTGGCAGCCCCAGCATTTT	CASSIGGGEWQPQHF
TRBV5-1	TRBJ2-7	-	-	TGCGCCAGCAGACCAGACAGTCTTTCCTACGAGCAGTACTTC	CASRPDSLSYEQYF
TRBV4-1	TRBJ1-4	-	-	TGCGCCAGCAGCCCGGCCACTCTAAAAGGTGAAAAACTGTTTTTT	CASSPATLKGEKLFF
TRBV6-5	TRBJ1-4	-	-	TGTGCCAGCCTTGATTCCGCAACTAATGAAAAACTGTTTTTT	CASLDSATNEKLFF
TRBV24-1	TRBJ1-2	-	-	TGTGCCACCAGTGACCGTTTCTATGGCTACACCTTC	CATSDRFYGYTF
TRBV4-1	TRBJ1-5	-	-	TGCGCCAGCAGCCCCAGGGTATCTCAGCCCCAGCATTTT	CASSPRVSQPQHF
TRBV3-1/TRBV3-2	TRBJ2-7	-	-	TGTGCCAGCAGCCAAAGGCTGGTCGGGGAGCAGTACTTC	CASSQRLVGEQYF
TRBV9	TRBJ2-1	-	-	TGTGCCAGCAGCGTAGATAGCGGTAACTACAATGAGCAGTTCTTC	CASSVDSGNYNEQFF
TRBV5-6	TRBJ2-5	TRBD2	-	TGTGCCAGCAGCTTGGGACTAGCTTATGAGACCCAGTACTTC	CASSLGLAYETQYF
TRBV19	TRBJ1-4	TRBD1	-	TGTGCCAGTAGTTCCCGGACAGGGGGCGATGAAAAACTGTTTTTT	CASSSRTGGDEKLFF
TRBV5-1	TRBJ2-5	TRBD2	-	TGCGCCAGCAGCTTGGATCCAGCGGGGGGTAGAGAGACCCAGTACTTC	CASSLDPAGGRETQYF
TRBV6-5	TRBJ2-7	TRBD1	many	TGTGCCAGCAGCTCGACAGGGGGCAACGAGCAGTACTTC	CASSSTGGNEQYF
TRBV28	TRBJ2-7	-	-	TGTGCCAGCAGTTTACTAAGTAGGGAGCAGTACTTC	CASSLLSREQYF
TRBV7-8	TRBJ1-6	-	-	TGTGCCAGCAGACAGGGTCGTGTTTCACCCCTCCACTTT	CASRQGRVSPLHF
TRBV4-1	TRBJ1-4	-	-	TGCGCCAGCAGCCAAGATTTCCGGCAGGGGCGTGAAAAACTGTTTTTT	CASSQDFRQGREKLFF
TRBV6-5	TRBJ1-1	-	few	TGTGCCAGCAGTTTTACCGACGACGGCATTGAAGCTTTCTTT	CASSFTDDGIEAFF
TRBV2	TRBJ2-1	-	few	TGTGCCAGCAGTATTATTTACAATGAGCAGTTCTTC	CASSIIYNEQFF
TRBV23-1	TRBJ1-4	-	-	TGCGCCAGCAGTCAATCCCCCGGAGCTCTAGCTCGGGGGAAACTGTTTTTT	CASSQSPGALARGKLFF
TRBV24-1	TRBJ2-5	TRBD1	few	TGTGCCACCGTGCAGGGGGAGCTCAAAGAGACCCAGTACTTC	CATVQGELKETQYF
TRBV2	TRBJ1-3	TRBD1	-	TGTGCCAGCAGGCCGGCCGGGACAGGGGTAAACACCATATATTTT	CASRPAGTGVNTIYF
TRBV7-6	TRBJ1-4	TRBD1	-	TGTGCCAGCAGCTTGGCCGGGACAGGGGGTTTTGGTGAAAAACTGTTTTTT	CASSLAGTGGFGEKLFF
TRBV24-1	TRBJ2-5	-	few	TGTGCCACCAGTGAGGCTAACCAAGAGACCCAGTACTTC	CATSEANQETQYF
TRBV19	TRBJ1-5	TRBD1	-	TGTGCCAGTAGACCCGACAGGGATAGCAATCAGCCCCAGCATTTT	CASRPDRDSNQPQHF
TRBV3-1/TRBV3-2	TRBJ2-1	-	-	TGTGCCAGCAGCCAGGCGCGGGGTGAGCAGTTCTTC	CASSQARGEQFF
TRBV7-9	TRBJ1-1	-	once	TGTGCCAGCAGCCAGACACAGGACGACACTGAAGCTTTCTTT	CASSQTQDDTEAFF